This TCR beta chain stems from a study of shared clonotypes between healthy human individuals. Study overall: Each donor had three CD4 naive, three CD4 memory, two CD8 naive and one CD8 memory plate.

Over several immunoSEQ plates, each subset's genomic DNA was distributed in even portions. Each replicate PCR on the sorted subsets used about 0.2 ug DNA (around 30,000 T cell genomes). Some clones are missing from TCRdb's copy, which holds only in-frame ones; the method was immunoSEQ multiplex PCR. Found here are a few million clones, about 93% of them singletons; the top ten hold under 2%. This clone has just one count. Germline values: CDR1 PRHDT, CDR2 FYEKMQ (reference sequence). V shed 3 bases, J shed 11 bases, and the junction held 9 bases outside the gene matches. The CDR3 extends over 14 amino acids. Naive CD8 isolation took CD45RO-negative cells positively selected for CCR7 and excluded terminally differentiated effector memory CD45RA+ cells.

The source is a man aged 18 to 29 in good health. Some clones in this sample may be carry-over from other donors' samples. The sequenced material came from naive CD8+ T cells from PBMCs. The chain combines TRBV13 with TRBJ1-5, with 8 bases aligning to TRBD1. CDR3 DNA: TGTGCCAGCAGCTTTGGAGGACAGGGCTCGACCCAGCATTTT. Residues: CASSFGGQGSTQHF.